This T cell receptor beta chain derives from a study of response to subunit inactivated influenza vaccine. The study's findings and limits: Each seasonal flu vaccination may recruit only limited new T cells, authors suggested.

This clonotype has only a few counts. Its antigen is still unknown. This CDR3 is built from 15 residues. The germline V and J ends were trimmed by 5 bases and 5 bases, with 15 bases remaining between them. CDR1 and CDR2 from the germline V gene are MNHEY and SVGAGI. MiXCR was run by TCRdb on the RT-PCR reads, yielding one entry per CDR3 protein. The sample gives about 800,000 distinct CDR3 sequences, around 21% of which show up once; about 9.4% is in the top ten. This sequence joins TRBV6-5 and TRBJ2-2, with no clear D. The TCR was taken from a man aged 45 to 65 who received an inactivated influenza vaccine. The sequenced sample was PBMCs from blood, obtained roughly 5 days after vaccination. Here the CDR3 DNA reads TGTGCCAGCAGTCACATCCAGGATAGTACCGGGGAGCTGTTTTTT. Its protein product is CASSHIQDSTGELFF.